What follows are 29 T cell receptor beta chains derived from one specimen sequenced in a study of T cell repertoires in urothelial bladder cancer. Repertoires were generated with immunoSEQ multiplex PCR, while TCRdb's copy carries only in-frame clones and drops some. The data show around 11,000 clones, around two thirds seen once. The sample was tumor-infiltrating cells from bladder cancer. Every receptor here comes from a human donor with a benign inflammatory bladder lesion.

J is TRBJ2-4 and V is TRBV5-1, with TRBD1 matching 10 bases. V was clipped by 4 bases and J by 0 bases; unmatched bases: 1. The CDR3 length is 15 residues. Germline CDR1 SGHRS, CDR2 YFSETQ. The CDR3 reads CASSGTGVAKNIQYF. The DNA for the CDR3 is TGCGCCAGCAGCGGGACAGGGGTAGCCAAAAACATTCAGTACTTC.

The chain employs TRBV12-5 and TRBJ2-7, with 10 bases identical to TRBD1. The germline V gene encodes CDR1 LGHNT and CDR2 FRNRAP. This CDR3 comprises 14 residues. The V gene end was trimmed by 5 bases and the J gene end by 5 bases; junction bases not matched to a gene: 6. The CDR3 sequence: CASGLGQGVHEQYF. The CDR3 DNA reads as TGTGCTAGTGGTCTTGGACAGGGGGTCCACGAGCAGTACTTC. Supplemented by reference TRBV12-5 and TRBJ2-7, the full variable domain reads DARVTQTPRHKVTEMGQEVTMRCQPILGHNTVFWYRQTMMQGLELLAYFRNRAPLDDSGMPKDRFSAEMPDATLATLKIQPSEPRDSAVYFCASGLGQGVHEQYFGPGTRLTVT.

This chain uses TRBV6-5 with TRBJ2-3, with D perhaps matching TRBD1 (5 bases). V was pared by 0 bases and J by 4 bases, with 11 bases between. Germline CDR1 is MNHEY and CDR2 is SVGAGI. The CDR3 has 15 amino acids. The CDR3 region is CASSYSVGQPDTQYF. CDR3 DNA sequence: TGTGCCAGCAGTTACTCTGTCGGACAACCAGATACGCAGTATTTT.

The chain joins TRBV27 to TRBJ1-2; D may be TRBD1 (5 bases). The length of the CDR3 is 13 residues. Per the germline V gene, CDR1 is MNHEY and CDR2 is SMNVEV (reference sequence). With 11 bases removed from V and 2 bases from J, the gap between germline ends came to 15 bases. As DNA, the CDR3 is TGTGCCCGATGTCCTTGGGGGAACTATGGCTACACCTTC. It yields the protein CARCPWGNYGYTF.

The CDR3 is CASSPGQNEKLFF. DNA for the CDR3: TGTGCCAGCTCTCCGGGACAGAATGAAAAACTGTTTTTT. The genes are TRBV18 and TRBJ1-4; 7 bases are shared with TRBD1. Per germline, CDR1 KGHSH and CDR2 LQKENI. The junction had 3 bases not matched to a gene; V was cut back by 6 bases and J by 5 bases. This CDR3 comprises 13 residues.

The V and J genes are TRBV6-5 and TRBJ1-2; possibly TRBD1 for D (6 bases). CDR1 MNHEY and CDR2 SVGAGI come from the germline V gene. CDR3 length: 13 amino acids. Trimming took off 4 bases at V and 4 bases at J, with 10 bases between the two ends. DNA of the CDR3: TGTGCCAGCAGTTTTGGACAGCTCTATGGCTACACCTTC. The encoded protein is CASSFGQLYGYTF.

V gene TRBV14 combines with J gene TRBJ2-2; 9 positions agree with TRBD2. J lost 5 bases, V lost 6 bases, and 4 bases had no gene match. CDR1 and CDR2 (germline): SGHDN, FVKESK. The length of the CDR3 is 14 residues. The CDR3 sequence: CASRLAGSTGELFF. CDR3 nucleotides: TGTGCCAGCAGACTAGCGGGCTCTACCGGGGAGCTGTTTTTT.

The CDR3 sequence: CAISERTEGEPQHF. The CDR3 nucleotides are TGTGCCATCAGTGAGCGGACAGAAGGAGAGCCCCAGCATTTT. The V gene is TRBV10-3, the J gene TRBJ1-5; a possible D gene is TRBD1 (6 bases). The V and J ends lost 2 bases and 8 bases respectively, with 13 bases between them. CDR3 length equals 14 residues. Per germline, CDR1 ENHRY and CDR2 SYGVKD.

This clone showed up just once. The chain employs TRBV27 and TRBJ2-7, with 9 bases that match TRBD1. Trimming at V came to 0 bases and at J to 3 bases, leaving 6 bases not matched to a gene. The CDR3 runs to 16 residues. The V gene's germline CDR1 is MNHEY and CDR2 SMNVEV (reference sequence). Written as DNA, the CDR3 is TGTGCCAGCAGTTTATCCCCGACAGGGGGATACTACGAGCAGTACTTC. Translation: CASSLSPTGGYYEQYF.

V usage is TRBV30 and J usage is TRBJ1-5; 7 bases align to TRBD1. The germline V gene has CDR1 GTSNPN and CDR2 SVGIG (reference sequence). The CDR3 is 13 amino acids. V shed 4 bases, J shed 7 bases, and the junction held 7 bases outside the gene matches. CDR3 DNA: TGTGCCTGGACGGATCAGGGGGGCCAGCCCCAGCATTTT. This sequence encodes CAWTDQGGQPQHF.

The count of this clone is one. CDR3 sequence reads: CASSYARTTNEKLFF. CDR3 DNA: TGTGCCAGCAGTTACGCCCGGACGACTAATGAAAAACTGTTTTTT. This chain uses TRBV6-5 with TRBJ1-4; D ambiguous. The germline CDR1 and CDR2 sequences are MNHEY and SVGAGI. Trimming shortened V by 2 bases and J by 2 bases, and 9 bases separated the two germline ends. There are 15 residues in the CDR3.

V and J are TRBV19 and TRBJ1-2; 7 bases align to TRBD1. The CDR3 loop spans 15 amino acids. Germline loops: CDR1 LNHDA, CDR2 SQIVND (reference sequence). Trimming at V came to 3 bases and at J to 8 bases, leaving 12 bases not matched to a gene. CDR3 nucleotide sequence: TGTGCCAGTAGTATTTCGACAGGGTCGGCGCTGGGCTACACCTTC. This gives the protein CASSISTGSALGYTF.

This rearrangement joins TRBV5-4 to TRBJ1-2; unclear D gene. This CDR3 is 13 amino acids long. From germline, CDR1 is SGHNT and CDR2 YYREEE (reference sequence). Trimming left V 0 bases short and J 8 bases short, with 11 bases between. CDR3 nucleotide sequence: TGTGCCAGCAGCTTGGACAGTTTCCGGGGCTACACCTTC. Its translation is CASSLDSFRGYTF. Supplemented by reference TRBV5-4 and TRBJ1-2, the full variable domain reads ETGVTQSPTHLIKTRGQQVTLRCSSQSGHNTVSWYQQALGQGPQFIFQYYREEENGRGNFPPRFSGLQFPNYSSELNVNALELDDSALYLCASSLDSFRGYTFGSGTRLTVV.

The V gene is TRBV11-2, the J gene TRBJ2-1; 10 positions agree with TRBD2. Germline loops: CDR1 SGHAT, CDR2 FQNNGV. Trimming removed 5 bases from V and 4 bases from J; junction bases left unmatched: 2. CDR3 length equals 14 residues. This CDR3 is CASSALAGYNEQFF. DNA of the CDR3: TGTGCCAGCAGCGCACTAGCGGGGTACAATGAGCAGTTCTTC. Supplemented by reference TRBV11-2 and TRBJ2-1, the full variable domain reads EAGVAQSPRYKIIEKRQSVAFWCNPISGHATLYWYQQILGQGPKLLIQFQNNGVVDDSQLPKDRFSAERLKGVDSTLKIQPAKLEDSAVYLCASSALAGYNEQFFGPGTRLTVL.

The chain is built from TRBV10-3 and TRBJ1-2; TRBD1 is a possible D gene (5 bases). The CDR3 sequence is 12 residues long. Trimming took off 3 bases at V and 8 bases at J, with 10 bases between the two ends. Germline-derived CDR1 and CDR2 are ENHRY and SYGVKD. The CDR3 nucleotides are TGTGCCATCAGTGAAAGGGACCGAGGCTACACCTTC. It codes for CAISERDRGYTF.

This chain connects TRBV7-8 to TRBJ1-4, with TRBD1 identical over 8 bases. The CDR3 covers 14 residues. The germline CDR1 and CDR2 sequences are SGHVS and FQNEAQ. Trimming at V came to 1 base and at J to 10 bases, leaving 5 bases not matched to a gene. Here the CDR3 reads CASSLGTGLRKLFF. In DNA, the CDR3 is TGTGCCAGCAGCTTAGGGACAGGGCTCCGAAAACTGTTTTTT.

The rearrangement links TRBV5-6 to TRBJ1-6, with D possibly TRBD1 on 6 matching bases. The CDR3 has 15 amino acids. The germline CDR1 and CDR2 sequences are SGHDT and YYEEEE. V shed 4 bases and J shed 2 bases, with 10 bases lying between them. The CDR3 nucleotides are TGTGCCAGCAGCCCTGGACAGACCTATAATTCACCCCTCCACTTT. It yields the protein CASSPGQTYNSPLHF.

This sequence joins TRBV6-5 and TRBJ1-4; 9 bases line up with TRBD1. Trimming removed 4 bases from V and 8 bases from J; junction bases left unmatched: 5. Germline V gene lookup returns CDR1 MNHEY and CDR2 SVGAGI. This CDR3 is built from 14 residues. CDR3 nucleotides: TGTGCCAGCAGTTTCAGGACAGGGGTCGAAAAACTGTTTTTT. Protein product: CASSFRTGVEKLFF.

The chain joins TRBV18 to TRBJ2-1, with D unresolved. Germline V gene data show CDR1 as KGHSH and CDR2 as LQKENI. This CDR3 has 15 amino acids. Trimming pared 5 bases from V and 0 bases from J, leaving 11 bases between. This CDR3 reads CASSSRLPSYNEQFF. The CDR3 DNA reads TGTGCCAGCTCATCTCGACTGCCCTCCTACAATGAGCAGTTCTTC.

The chain recombines TRBV2 with TRBJ2-3; the D is unclear. This CDR3 comprises 13 residues. Germline CDR1 SNHLY, CDR2 FYNNEI. V lost 5 bases and J 4 bases, leaving 10 bases between the germline ends. The CDR3 here is CASSPIRSDTQYF. Here the CDR3 DNA reads TGTGCCAGCAGTCCGATCCGATCAGATACGCAGTATTTT.

The V and J genes are TRBV4-2 and TRBJ1-1; possibly TRBD1 for D (6 bases). Trimming cost V 6 bases and J 5 bases, with 19 bases left between them. The CDR3 loop spans 15 amino acids. CDR1 and CDR2 from the germline V gene are LGHNA and YNFKEQ. In DNA form, the CDR3 reads TGTGCCAGCAGTCCTGCCGGGGGCAGTGGGACTGAAGCTTTCTTT. Its translation: CASSPAGGSGTEAFF.

The chain uses TRBV7-2 and TRBJ1-1; a possible D gene is TRBD1 (6 bases). The CDR3 spans 16 residues. Germline values: CDR1 SGHTA, CDR2 FQGNSA. The germline V and J ends were trimmed by 5 bases and 6 bases, with 22 bases remaining between them. The CDR3 nucleotides read TGTGCCAGCAGCCTCACCCCCAGGGGAGGCCTCGCTGAAGCTTTCTTT. Protein: CASSLTPRGGLAEAFF.

The gene calls are TRBV7-3 and TRBJ1-6; D is uncertain. The CDR3 covers 14 residues. Trimming pared 2 bases from V and 9 bases from J, leaving 11 bases between. Germline CDR1 and CDR2: SGHTA and FQGTGA. CDR3 sequence reads: CASSLGLDGSPLHF. The CDR3, as DNA: TGTGCCAGCAGCTTAGGCCTGGACGGTTCACCCCTCCACTTT.

V gene TRBV14 combines with J gene TRBJ2-3; D call uncertain. The CDR3 totals 11 residues. Germline CDR1 reads SGHDN; CDR2 reads FVKESK. Trimming took off 4 bases at V and 8 bases at J, with 7 bases between the two ends. The CDR3: CASSPYGTQYF. In DNA form, the CDR3 reads TGTGCCAGCAGCCCCTACGGTACGCAGTATTTT.

The chain combines TRBV11-3 with TRBJ2-3; unclear D gene. CDR3 length: 14 amino acids. The V gene's germline CDR1 is SGHNT and CDR2 YENEEA. V gave up 5 bases and J gave up 2 bases, with 11 bases separating them. The CDR3 sequence: CASSLQHNTDTQYF. The CDR3 nucleotides read TGTGCCAGCAGCCTCCAACATAACACAGATACGCAGTATTTT.

The chain uses TRBV11-2 and TRBJ1-2; 9 bases line up with TRBD1. Germline lookup yields CDR1 SGHAT and CDR2 FQNNGV. V trimming: 4 bases; J trimming: 2 bases; junction bases outside the gene matches: 5. This CDR3 has 15 residues. The CDR3 region is CASSSRTGVNYGYTF. The CDR3 nucleotides read TGTGCCAGCAGCTCCAGGACAGGGGTCAACTATGGCTACACCTTC.

The rearrangement links TRBV5-1 to TRBJ2-5; D is perhaps TRBD1 (6 bases). Germline V gene sequence: CDR1 SGHRS, CDR2 YFSETQ. V shed 1 base and J shed 3 bases, with 16 bases lying between them. The CDR3 consists of 16 residues. The CDR3 region is CASSLWGPAIKETQYF. Written as DNA, the CDR3 is TGCGCCAGCAGCTTGTGGGGGCCCGCGATTAAAGAGACCCAGTACTTC.

This clone has a handful of counts. The gene calls are TRBV5-1 and TRBJ1-6; tentatively, D is TRBD1 (5 bases). V was pared by 2 bases and J by 7 bases, with 13 bases between. The length of the CDR3 is 15 residues. The germline gives CDR1 SGHRS, CDR2 YFSETQ. Written as DNA, the CDR3 is TGCGCCAGCAGCTTCGAGGGGTTGGAGAATTCACCCCTCCACTTT. Amino acid sequence: CASSFEGLENSPLHF.

The V call is TRBV7-8, the J call TRBJ2-7; 12 bases map to TRBD1. Germline V gene sequence: CDR1 SGHVS, CDR2 FQNEAQ. CDR3 length: 16 amino acids. The trim removed 2 bases at V and 3 bases at J, leaving 5 bases unmatched. In nucleotides, the CDR3 is TGTGCCAGCAGCTTAAGGGGGACAGGGGGCATCTACGAGCAGTACTTC. Translating it yields CASSLRGTGGIYEQYF.